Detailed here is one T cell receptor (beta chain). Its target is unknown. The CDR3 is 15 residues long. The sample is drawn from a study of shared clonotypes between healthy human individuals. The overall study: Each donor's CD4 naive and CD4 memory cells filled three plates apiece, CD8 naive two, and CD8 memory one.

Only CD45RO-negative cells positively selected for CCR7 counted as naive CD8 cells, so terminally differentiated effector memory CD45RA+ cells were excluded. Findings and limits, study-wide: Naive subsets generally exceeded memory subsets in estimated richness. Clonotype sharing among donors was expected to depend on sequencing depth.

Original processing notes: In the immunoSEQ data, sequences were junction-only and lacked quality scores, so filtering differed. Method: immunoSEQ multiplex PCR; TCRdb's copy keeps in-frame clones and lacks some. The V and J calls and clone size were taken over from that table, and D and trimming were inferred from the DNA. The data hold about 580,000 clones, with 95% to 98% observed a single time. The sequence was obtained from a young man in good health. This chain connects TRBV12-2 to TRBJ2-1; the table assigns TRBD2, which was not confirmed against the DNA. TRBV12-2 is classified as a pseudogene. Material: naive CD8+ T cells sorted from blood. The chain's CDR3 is CASREGLAAYNEQFF. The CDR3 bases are TGTGCAAGTCGCGAAGGACTAGCGGCTTACAATGAGCAGTTCTTC.